Here is one TCR beta chain with its context. The antigen is unknown. The data were obtained in a study of T cells after yellow fever vaccination. General observations from the study: The booster response re-showed most primary clones: over 95% CD4, around 90% CD8. Abundant contaminating clonotypes from the bulk population could appear in FACS-sorted repertoires. Of the clonotypes, a small share occurred in both CD4 and CD8 compartments.

V was pared by 1 base and J by 5 bases, with 15 bases between. The CDR3 loop spans 15 amino acids. Germline CDR1 is SEHNR and CDR2 is FQNEAQ (reference sequence). MiXCR, applied by TCRdb to the 5' RACE reads, yields one record per CDR3 protein. In the table there are 130,000 or so distinct CDR3 sequences, 12% to 15% of which are singletons. Specimen: CD8+ T cells sorted from PBMCs, collected 5 days after the yellow fever booster vaccination. This chain uses TRBV7-9 with TRBJ2-7; the D gene could be TRBD1 or TRBD2 (5 bases each). This TCR derives from a man younger than 35 who received the YFV17D yellow fever vaccine. Here the CDR3 DNA reads TGTGCCAGCAGCTTAGTCGGGCTCGGGACCCACGAGCAGTACTTC. Translating it yields CASSLVGLGTHEQYF. The full variable domain, with the rest looked up from reference TRBV7-9 and TRBJ2-7, is DTGVSQNPRHKITKRGQNVTFRCDPISEHNRLYWYRQTLGQGPEFLTYFQNEAQLEKSRLLSDRFSAERPKGSFSTLEIQRTEQGDSAMYLCASSLVGLGTHEQYFGPGTRLTVT.